This T cell receptor beta chain appears in the sequencing data of a study of tumor-infiltrating lymphocytes in primary liver carcinoma. Study results and limitations: Lower overlap was observed for tumor-adjacent and tumor-blood pairs relative to tumor region pairs.

In its sample, this clonotype was seen once. The antigen is not known. An end of the junction differs from the germline gene, which may be a read error. Extraction of RNA together with DNA used about 17-30 mg of unsorted bulk tissue. Germline CDR1 is MNHEY and CDR2 is SVGAGI. This CDR3 is 14 amino acids long. Making TCR beta cDNA involved around 520 ng total RNA and a constant-region primer. For TCR beta, libraries were produced by three nested multiplex PCR rounds using slightly modified ARM-PCR. With TRBV1-TRBV30 forward primers and a C-beta reverse primer, the first two PCR rounds were run for around 10 cycles each. TCRdb reprocessed the multiplex PCR reads via MiXCR and lists one record per CDR3 protein. The sample shows more than 100,000 distinct CDR3 sequences, roughly 75% of them seen only once.

This sequence originates from a woman aged 60-70 years with primary liver carcinoma and hepatitis B virus infection. This sequence joins TRBV6-5 and TRBJ1-4; a possible D gene is TRBD1 (5 bases). What was sequenced was tumor-adjacent normal liver tissue. The DNA of the CDR3 is TGTGCCAGAAGACCGACAGCAACTATTGAAAAACTGTTTTTT. Its protein is CARRPTATIEKLFF.